The source of this T cell receptor (beta chain) is a study of control samples from healthy donors and cancer patients. Libraries were prepared by immunoSEQ multiplex PCR; TCRdb keeps only in-frame clonotypes and omits some of them. The sample lists around 30,000 clones, roughly 86% seen once, with 1.5% to 2% in the top ten. V dropped 6 bases and J dropped 1 base, with 10 bases sitting between them. CDR1 and CDR2 (germline): SGDLS, YYNGEE. The CDR3 contains 13 residues. The receptor was derived from a woman aged 40 to 55 with lung cancer. The source material was PBMCs. This chain connects TRBV9 to TRBJ1-1, with D possibly TRBD1 on 5 matching bases. Here the CDR3 reads CASTAGPNTEAFF. For the CDR3, the DNA is TGTGCCAGCACAGCAGGGCCGAACACTGAAGCTTTCTTT.